The 22 T cell receptor beta chains in this list originate from one sample, sequenced in a study of blood T cell repertoires in COVID-19. Clones were read by immunoSEQ multiplex PCR, and TCRdb kept only the in-frame ones, dropping some. The sample has fewer than 350,000 clones; roughly 88% are singletons. Specimen: peripheral blood. Every receptor here comes from a man between 18 and 29 years old with active or convalescent COVID-19.

V gene TRBV13 combines with J gene TRBJ1-2; TRBD1 matches at 8 bases. The CDR3 sequence is 16 residues long. Germline V lookup: CDR1 PRHDT, CDR2 FYEKMQ (reference sequence). The J segment lost 4 bases and the V segment lost 0 bases, leaving 7 bases of the junction unmatched. CDR3: CASSLGRTGRGYGYTF. The CDR3 nucleotides are TGTGCCAGCAGCTTAGGCAGGACAGGGCGAGGCTATGGCTACACCTTC.

This clone was detected only once. The gene calls are TRBV7-2 and TRBJ2-7, with D unclear. Germline lookup yields CDR1 SGHTA and CDR2 FQGNSA. V was trimmed by 1 base and J by 0 bases, leaving 10 bases between them. This CDR3 is 15 amino acids long. The CDR3 DNA is TGTGCCAGCAGCTTAGATCTCGGTATCTCCTACGAGCAGTACTTC. This encodes CASSLDLGISYEQYF.

V usage is TRBV6-5 and J usage is TRBJ1-1; tentatively, D is TRBD1 (6 bases). Germline values: CDR1 MNHEY, CDR2 SVGAGI. The CDR3 loop spans 14 amino acids. Trimming cost V 6 bases and J 6 bases, with 17 bases left between them. This CDR3 is CASRPNRVQAEAFF. The DNA of the CDR3 is TGTGCCAGCAGGCCCAACAGGGTTCAGGCTGAAGCTTTCTTT.

The V and J genes are TRBV4-1 and TRBJ1-4; possibly TRBD1 for D (6 bases). The CDR3 runs 14 residues. V lost 6 bases and J 7 bases, leaving 15 bases between the germline ends. In germline, CDR1 is MGHRA, CDR2 YSYEKL. This CDR3 is CASSPTGLREKLFF. The CDR3 nucleotides are TGCGCCAGCAGTCCAACAGGGCTGCGTGAAAAACTGTTTTTT.

This clone was observed a handful of times. The chain couples TRBV7-9 to TRBJ2-7, with TRBD1 matching over 9 bases. V lost 5 bases and J lost 6; bases outside the gene matches: 11. From germline, CDR1 is SEHNR and CDR2 FQNEAQ (reference sequence). CDR3 length: 15 amino acids. The CDR3 loop reads CASSVGDRVRGEQYF. In DNA, the CDR3 is TGTGCCAGCAGCGTAGGGGACAGGGTAAGAGGCGAGCAGTACTTC.

This clone was seen more than once but under ten times. The chain joins TRBV19 to TRBJ1-2, with D possibly TRBD1 on 5 matching bases. The CDR3 consists of 16 residues. The V and J ends lost 4 bases and 4 bases respectively, with 19 bases between them. Per germline, CDR1 LNHDA and CDR2 SQIVND (reference sequence). In DNA, the CDR3 is TGTGCCAGTAGTACCCCACCCGACAGATCATCCTATGGCTACACCTTC. Its protein product is CASSTPPDRSSYGYTF.

The chain is built from TRBV11-2 and TRBJ2-1, with D unclear. The V end was cut by 3 bases, the J end by 0 bases, with 9 bases between. The length of the CDR3 is 15 residues. Germline CDR1 SGHAT, CDR2 FQNNGV. DNA for the CDR3: TGTGCCAGCAGCTTTTACAAGTCCTCCTACAATGAGCAGTTCTTC. Translation: CASSFYKSSYNEQFF.

This chain connects TRBV10-1 to TRBJ2-7; D may be TRBD2 (5 bases). Per germline, CDR1 WNHNN and CDR2 SYGVQD (reference sequence). The V end lost 9 bases, the J end lost 3 bases, and 15 bases lay between the germline ends. CDR3 size: 13 residues. CDR3 in amino acids: CARGLLADYEQYF. The CDR3 DNA reads TGCGCCAGAGGACTGCTAGCTGACTACGAGCAGTACTTC.

The V gene is TRBV7-2, the J gene TRBJ1-3; maybe TRBD1 (6 bases). Germline V CDR1 and CDR2: SGHTA, FQGNSA. CDR3 length: 17 residues. Trimming pared 4 bases from V and 0 bases from J, leaving 16 bases between. The CDR3 bases are TGTGCCAGCAGCTCCTCACAGGGCCTGAGCTCTGGAAACACCATATATTTT. Translated: CASSSSQGLSSGNTIYF.

The chain uses TRBV2 and TRBJ2-1; TRBD2 is a possible D gene (5 bases). CDR1 and CDR2 (germline): SNHLY, FYNNEI. This CDR3 is built from 13 residues. Trimming removed 7 bases at V and 7 bases at J, with 14 bases between. The chain's CDR3 is CASIPGGSNEQFF. In DNA, the CDR3 is TGTGCCAGCATCCCAGGAGGAAGTAATGAGCAGTTCTTC.

This rearrangement joins TRBV11-2 to TRBJ2-7; TRBD1 matches 8 bases. The CDR3 has 16 residues. Trimming at V came to 6 bases and at J to 2 bases, leaving 12 bases not matched to a gene. Germline V gene lookup returns CDR1 SGHAT and CDR2 FQNNGV. The CDR3 DNA reads as TGTGCCAGCAGAGACCCCAGGACAGGGAAACCCTACGAGCAGTACTTC. Protein sequence: CASRDPRTGKPYEQYF.

This clone occurred a few times. V gene TRBV6-5 combines with J gene TRBJ1-5; D unresolved. CDR3 length: 16 amino acids. The V and J ends lost 2 bases and 0 bases respectively, with 11 bases between them. Germline values: CDR1 MNHEY, CDR2 SVGAGI. The CDR3 loop reads CASSYGPPYSNQPQHF. CDR3 sequence (DNA): TGTGCCAGCAGTTACGGGCCGCCATATAGCAATCAGCCCCAGCATTTT.

The chain joins TRBV11-2 to TRBJ2-7, with 10 bases aligning to TRBD1. The CDR3 contains 18 residues. After removal of 0 bases from V and 4 bases from J, the junction contained 12 bases not matched to a gene. CDR1 is SGHAT and CDR2 is FQNNGV in the germline V gene. The CDR3 spells CASSLDFGAGTGVYEQYF. DNA for the CDR3: TGTGCCAGCAGCTTAGATTTCGGGGCTGGGACAGGGGTGTACGAGCAGTACTTC. The whole variable domain, filled in from reference TRBV11-2 and TRBJ2-7, reads EAGVAQSPRYKIIEKRQSVAFWCNPISGHATLYWYQQILGQGPKLLIQFQNNGVVDDSQLPKDRFSAERLKGVDSTLKIQPAKLEDSAVYLCASSLDFGAGTGVYEQYFGPGTRLTVT.

J is TRBJ2-7 and V is TRBV19; 10 nucleotides line up with TRBD1. CDR3 size: 15 residues. The trim removed 5 bases at V and 1 base at J, leaving 5 bases unmatched. CDR1 and CDR2 (germline): LNHDA, SQIVND (reference sequence). The CDR3 loop is CASSAAGQGSYEQYF. CDR3 DNA: TGTGCCAGTAGTGCGGCGGGACAGGGGTCCTACGAGCAGTACTTC.

This sequence joins TRBV28 and TRBJ1-4, with D hard to call. CDR1 and CDR2 from the germline V gene are MDHEN and SYDVKM. This CDR3 spans 13 amino acids. V lost 5 bases and J 3 bases, leaving 7 bases between the germline ends. Written as DNA, the CDR3 is TGTGCCAGCAGTGCAGGCCCTAATGAAAAACTGTTTTTT. Amino acids: CASSAGPNEKLFF.

The V call is TRBV28, the J call TRBJ1-4; no reliable D call. The CDR3 length is 15 residues. CDR1 and CDR2 from the germline V gene are MDHEN and SYDVKM. V shed 7 bases and J shed 0 bases, with 12 bases lying between them. The CDR3 protein is CASTSTETTNEKLFF. CDR3 coding DNA: TGTGCCAGCACCTCCACAGAAACAACTAATGAAAAACTGTTTTTT.

V and J are TRBV5-1 and TRBJ1-4; D ambiguous. The CDR3 extends over 13 amino acids. V lost 1 base and J 10 bases, leaving 11 bases between the germline ends. Germline V gene lookup returns CDR1 SGHRS and CDR2 YFSETQ. CDR3 sequence (DNA): TGCGCCAGCAGCTTGATTGGCCGGGGAAAACTGTTTTTT. This encodes CASSLIGRGKLFF.

V usage is TRBV29-1 and J usage is TRBJ1-2; TRBD1 might be the D (5 bases). V was trimmed by 7 bases and J by 4 bases, leaving 13 bases between them. The CDR3 totals 12 residues. The V gene's germline CDR1 is SQVTM and CDR2 ANQGSEA. CDR3 loop: CSALTDLYGYTF. The CDR3 DNA sequence: TGCAGCGCCCTGACAGACCTCTATGGCTACACCTTC.

The chain is built from TRBV6-1 and TRBJ1-3; D gene unclear. CDR1 is MNHNS, CDR2 SASEGT, per germline. There are 18 residues in the CDR3. Trimming cost V 2 bases and J 3 bases, with 20 bases left between them. CDR3: CASSESSWAGLYGNTIYF. The DNA for the CDR3 is TGTGCCAGCAGTGAATCCTCGTGGGCGGGGTTATATGGAAACACCATATATTTT.

The chain links TRBV12-5 to TRBJ2-3; no clear D gene. With 10 bases removed from V and 0 bases from J, the gap between germline ends came to 17 bases. Germline-derived CDR1 and CDR2 are LGHNT and FRNRAP. The CDR3 length is 15 residues. The CDR3 DNA reads TGTGCTACCGGCGAGGCACGAACTAGCACAGATACGCAGTATTTT. Protein: CATGEARTSTDTQYF.

V and J are TRBV29-1 and TRBJ2-7, with a tentative D call TRBD1 (5 bases). The CDR3 has 12 residues. V was cut by 6 bases and J by 1 base, with 10 bases left in between. The germline V gene encodes CDR1 SQVTM and CDR2 ANQGSEA. The CDR3 DNA reads TGCAGCGTCGAGGACACTTCCTACGAGCAGTACTTC. It translates to CSVEDTSYEQYF.

In its sample, this clone was seen once. This chain uses TRBV5-1 with TRBJ2-7; a weak D match, TRBD1 (5 bases). This CDR3 region has 20 residues. CDR1 is SGHRS, CDR2 YFSETQ, per germline. The germline V and J ends were trimmed by 4 bases and 2 bases, with 31 bases remaining between them. CDR3 protein: CASSNKTGLFLALTAYEQYF. DNA for the CDR3: TGCGCCAGCAGCAATAAAACAGGATTATTTTTGGCCCTCACAGCCTACGAGCAGTACTTC.